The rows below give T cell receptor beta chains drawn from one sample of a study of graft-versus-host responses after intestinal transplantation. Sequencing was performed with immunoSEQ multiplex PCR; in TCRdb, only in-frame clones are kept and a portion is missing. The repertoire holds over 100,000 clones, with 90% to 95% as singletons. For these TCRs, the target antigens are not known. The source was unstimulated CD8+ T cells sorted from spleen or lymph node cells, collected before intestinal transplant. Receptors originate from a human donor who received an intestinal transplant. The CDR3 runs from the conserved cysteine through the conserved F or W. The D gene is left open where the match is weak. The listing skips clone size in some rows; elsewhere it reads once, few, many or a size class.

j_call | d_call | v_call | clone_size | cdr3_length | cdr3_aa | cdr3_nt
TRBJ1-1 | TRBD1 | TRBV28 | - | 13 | CASTMTGGTEAFF | TGTGCCAGCACCATGACAGGGGGCACTGAAGCTTTCTTT
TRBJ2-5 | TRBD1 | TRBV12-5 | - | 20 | CASGLERSDSMDRGVETQYF | TGTGCTAGTGGTTTGGAAAGATCTGATTCTATGGACAGGGGTGTGGAGACCCAGTACTTC
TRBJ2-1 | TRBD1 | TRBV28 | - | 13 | CACRQGSGNEQFF | TGTGCCTGCCGACAGGGCTCAGGGAATGAGCAGTTCTTC
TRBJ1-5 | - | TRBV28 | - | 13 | CASSPMTGRTQHF | TGTGCCAGCAGTCCTATGACCGGCCGGACCCAGCATTTT
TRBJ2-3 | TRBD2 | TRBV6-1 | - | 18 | CASSELRGGGPGTDTQYF | TGTGCCAGCAGTGAACTCCGTGGCGGGGGTCCGGGCACAGATACGCAGTATTTT
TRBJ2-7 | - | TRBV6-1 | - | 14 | CASSFPASPHEQYF | TGTGCCAGCAGTTTTCCCGCTAGCCCCCACGAGCAGTACTTC
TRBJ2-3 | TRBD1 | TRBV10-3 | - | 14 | CAISEGTGADTQYF | TGTGCCATCAGTGAGGGGACAGGGGCAGATACGCAGTATTTT
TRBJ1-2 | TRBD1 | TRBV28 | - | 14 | CASSLSGTGIGYTF | TGTGCCAGCAGTTTATCCGGGACAGGGATCGGCTACACCTTC
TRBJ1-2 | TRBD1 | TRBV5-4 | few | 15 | CASQSNREGAGGYTF | TGTGCCAGCCAATCAAATCGGGAGGGGGCGGGTGGCTACACCTTC
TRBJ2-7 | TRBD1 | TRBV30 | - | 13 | CAWEGQSAYEQYF | TGTGCCTGGGAGGGACAGAGCGCCTACGAGCAGTACTTC
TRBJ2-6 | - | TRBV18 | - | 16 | CASSSPDPSGANVLTF | TGTGCCAGCTCATCGCCCGATCCCTCTGGGGCCAACGTCCTGACTTTC
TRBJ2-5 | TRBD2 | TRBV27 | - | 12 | CASSPSGGTQYF | TGTGCCAGCAGTCCCTCGGGGGGGACCCAGTACTTC
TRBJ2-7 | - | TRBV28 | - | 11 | CASSWTDEQYF | TGTGCCAGCAGTTGGACAGACGAGCAGTACTTC
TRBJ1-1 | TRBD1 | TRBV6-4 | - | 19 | CASSPRGGTGGILYTEAFF | TGTGCCAGCAGCCCCCGGGGAGGGACAGGGGGCATTCTTTACACTGAAGCTTTCTTT
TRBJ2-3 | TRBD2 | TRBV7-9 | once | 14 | CASSPQRETDTQYF | TGTGCCAGCAGCCCCCAGCGGGAGACAGATACGCAGTATTTT
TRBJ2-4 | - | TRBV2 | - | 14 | CASSVGRIENIQYF | TGTGCCAGCAGTGTGGGACGGATTGAAAACATTCAGTACTTC
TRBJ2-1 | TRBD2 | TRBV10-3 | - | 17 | CAISESMRASGSNEQFF | TGTGCCATCAGTGAGTCGATGAGGGCTAGCGGGAGTAATGAGCAGTTCTTC
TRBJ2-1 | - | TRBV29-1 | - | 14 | CSVEGESSYNEQFF | TGCAGCGTTGAGGGGGAAAGCTCCTACAATGAGCAGTTCTTC
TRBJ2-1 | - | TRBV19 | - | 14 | CASSPAVSYNEQFF | TGTGCCAGTAGTCCAGCGGTCTCCTACAATGAGCAGTTCTTC
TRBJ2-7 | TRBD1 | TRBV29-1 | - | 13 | CSLESGQPYEQYF | TGCAGCCTTGAATCGGGACAGCCCTACGAGCAGTACTTC
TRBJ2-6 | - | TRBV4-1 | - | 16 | CASSQDRVLWANVLTF | TGCGCCAGCAGCCAAGATAGGGTTTTGTGGGCCAACGTCCTGACTTTC
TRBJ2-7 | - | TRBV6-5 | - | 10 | CASSYYEQYF | TGTGCCAGCAGTTACTACGAGCAGTACTTC
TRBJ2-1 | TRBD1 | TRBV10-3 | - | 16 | CAISEPGTGRGNEQFF | TGTGCCATCAGTGAGCCTGGGACAGGGCGTGGCAATGAGCAGTTCTTC
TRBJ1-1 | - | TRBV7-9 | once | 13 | CASSLAQDTEAFF | TGTGCCAGCAGCTTAGCGCAGGACACTGAAGCTTTCTTT
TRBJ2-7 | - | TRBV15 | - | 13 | CATSREWGPEQYF | TGTGCCACCAGCAGAGAGTGGGGGCCCGAGCAGTACTTC
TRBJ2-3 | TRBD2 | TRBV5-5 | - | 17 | CASSLVGTSGRTDTQYF | TGTGCCAGCAGCTTGGTAGGGACTAGCGGGAGGACAGATACGCAGTATTTT
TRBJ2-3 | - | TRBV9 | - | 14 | CASSVAAATDTQYF | TGTGCCAGCAGCGTAGCAGCGGCCACAGATACGCAGTATTTT
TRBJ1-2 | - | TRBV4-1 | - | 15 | CASSQDTTRGYGYTF | TGCGCCAGCAGCCAAGATACAACCAGGGGCTATGGCTACACCTTC
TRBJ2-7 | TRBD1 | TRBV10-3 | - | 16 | CAISGGNTGDYYEQYF | TGTGCCATCAGTGGGGGGAATACAGGGGATTATTACGAGCAGTACTTC